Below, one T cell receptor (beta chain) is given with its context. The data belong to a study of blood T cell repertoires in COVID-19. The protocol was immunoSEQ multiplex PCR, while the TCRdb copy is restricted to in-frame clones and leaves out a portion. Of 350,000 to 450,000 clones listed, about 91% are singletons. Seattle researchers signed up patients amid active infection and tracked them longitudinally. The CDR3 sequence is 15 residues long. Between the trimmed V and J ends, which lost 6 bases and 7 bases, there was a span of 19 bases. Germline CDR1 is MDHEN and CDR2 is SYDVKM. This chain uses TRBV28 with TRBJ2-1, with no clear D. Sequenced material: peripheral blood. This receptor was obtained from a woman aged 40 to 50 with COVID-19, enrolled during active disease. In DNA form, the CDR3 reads TGTGCCAGCAGCCTGAGCTTGCCGGGTTATAATGAGCAGTTCTTC. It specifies CASSLSLPGYNEQFF. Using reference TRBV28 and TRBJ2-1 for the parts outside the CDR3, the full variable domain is DVKVTQSSRYLVKRTGEKVFLECVQDMDHENMFWYRQDPGLGLRLIYFSYDVKMKEKGDIPEGYSVSREKKERFSLILESASTNQTSMYLCASSLSLPGYNEQFFGPGTRLTVL.